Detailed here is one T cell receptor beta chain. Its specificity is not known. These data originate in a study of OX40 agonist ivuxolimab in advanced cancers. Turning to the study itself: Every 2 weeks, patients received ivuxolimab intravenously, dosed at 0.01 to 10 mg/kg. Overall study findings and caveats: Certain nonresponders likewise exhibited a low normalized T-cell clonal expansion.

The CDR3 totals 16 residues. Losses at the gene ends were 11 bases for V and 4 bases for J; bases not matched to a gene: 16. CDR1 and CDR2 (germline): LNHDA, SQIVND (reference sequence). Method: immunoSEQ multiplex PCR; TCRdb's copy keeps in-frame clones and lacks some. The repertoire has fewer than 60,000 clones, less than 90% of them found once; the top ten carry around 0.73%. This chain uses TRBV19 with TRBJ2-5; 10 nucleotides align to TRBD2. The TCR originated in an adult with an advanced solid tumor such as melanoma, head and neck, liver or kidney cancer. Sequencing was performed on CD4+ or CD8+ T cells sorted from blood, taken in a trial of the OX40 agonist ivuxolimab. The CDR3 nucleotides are TGTGCCTCGTCTAGGGCTAGCGGGAGTTCCGGAGAGACCCAGTACTTC. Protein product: CASSRASGSSGETQYF.